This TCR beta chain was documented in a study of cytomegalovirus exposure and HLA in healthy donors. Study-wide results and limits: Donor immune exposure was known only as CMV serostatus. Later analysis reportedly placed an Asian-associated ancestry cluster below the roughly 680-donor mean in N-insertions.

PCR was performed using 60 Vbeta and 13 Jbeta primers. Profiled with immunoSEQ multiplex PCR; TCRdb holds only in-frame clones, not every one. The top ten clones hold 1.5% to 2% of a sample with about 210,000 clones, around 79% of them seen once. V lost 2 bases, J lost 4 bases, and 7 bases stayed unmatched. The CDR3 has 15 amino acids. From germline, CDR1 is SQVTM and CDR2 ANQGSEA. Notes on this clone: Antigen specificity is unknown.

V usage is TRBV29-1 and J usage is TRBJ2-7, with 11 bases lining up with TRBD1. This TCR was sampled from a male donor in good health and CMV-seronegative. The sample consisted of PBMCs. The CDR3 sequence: CSVEWFGQGAYEQYF. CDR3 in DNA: TGCAGCGTTGAATGGTTTGGACAGGGGGCTTACGAGCAGTACTTC.